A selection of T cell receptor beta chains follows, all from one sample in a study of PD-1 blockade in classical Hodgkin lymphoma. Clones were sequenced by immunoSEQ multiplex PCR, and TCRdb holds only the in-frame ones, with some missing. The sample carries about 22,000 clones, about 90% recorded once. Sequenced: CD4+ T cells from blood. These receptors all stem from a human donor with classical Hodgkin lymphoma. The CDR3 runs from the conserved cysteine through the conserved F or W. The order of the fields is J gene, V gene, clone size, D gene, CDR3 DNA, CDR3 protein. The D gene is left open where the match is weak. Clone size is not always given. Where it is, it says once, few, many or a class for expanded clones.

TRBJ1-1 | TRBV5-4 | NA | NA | TGTGCCAGCAGCTTGTGGGGTATAGGGGCAGTAAACACTGAAGCTTTCTTT | CASSLWGIGAVNTEAFF
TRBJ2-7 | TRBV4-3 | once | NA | TGCGCCAGCAGCCAAGATATTACCTTGGGCGAGCAGTACTTC | CASSQDITLGEQYF
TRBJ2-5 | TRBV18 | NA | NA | TGTGCCAGCTCACCAAGGACAGATCAAGAGACCCAGTACTTC | CASSPRTDQETQYF
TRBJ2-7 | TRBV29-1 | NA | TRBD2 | TGCAGCGTGGCCGTCCGCGGGGGGGCTTCCTACGAGCAGTACTTC | CSVAVRGGASYEQYF
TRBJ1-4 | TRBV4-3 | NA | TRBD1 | TGCGCCAGCAGCCAAGATTCGTGGGACAGGGGGCTTCTTTCAACTAATGAAAAACTGTTTTTT | CASSQDSWDRGLLSTNEKLFF
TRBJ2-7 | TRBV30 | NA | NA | TGTGCCTGGAGTGATTTCAGGGGCCAATCCTACGAGCAGTACTTC | CAWSDFRGQSYEQYF
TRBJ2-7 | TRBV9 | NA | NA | TGTGCCAGCAGCGTGGGGGGCCCCTCCTACGAGCAGTACTTC | CASSVGGPSYEQYF
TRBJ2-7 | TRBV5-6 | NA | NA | TGTGCCAGCAGCTTGGGGGTGGGATTTAGCTCCTACGAGCAGTACTTC | CASSLGVGFSSYEQYF
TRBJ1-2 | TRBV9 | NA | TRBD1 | TGTGCCAGCAGCGTAGGGGGGGACAGGAACTCCTATGGCTACACCTTC | CASSVGGDRNSYGYTF
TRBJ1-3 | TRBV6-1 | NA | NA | TGTGCCAGCAGTTCCGACAGGTCCTCTGGAAACACCATATATTTT | CASSSDRSSGNTIYF
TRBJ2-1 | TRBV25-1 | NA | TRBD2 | TGTGCCAGCAGCCTTAGCGGGGGGGCCCACTACAATGAGCAGTTCTTC | CASSLSGGAHYNEQFF
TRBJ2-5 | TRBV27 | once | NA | TGTGCCAGCAGTTTTTATGGGATCGGGGAGACCCAGTACTTC | CASSFYGIGETQYF
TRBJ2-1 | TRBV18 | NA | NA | TGTGCCAGCTCACCACTTATAAGCGGCTACAATGAGCAGTTCTTC | CASSPLISGYNEQFF
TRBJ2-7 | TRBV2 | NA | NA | TGTGCCAGCTCAAAATCGGGACCCTACGAGCAGTACTTC | CASSKSGPYEQYF
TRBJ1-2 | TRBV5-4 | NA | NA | TGTGCCAGCAGCGTCGATTACTATGGCTACACCTTC | CASSVDYYGYTF
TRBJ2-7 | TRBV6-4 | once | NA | TGTGCCAGGAGTTGTGACGGAGTATACGAGCAGTACTTC | CARSCDGVYEQYF
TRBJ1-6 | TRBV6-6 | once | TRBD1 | TGTGCCAGCAGTTCGACAGGGGAGGTGTCCCTCCACTTT | CASSSTGEVSLHF
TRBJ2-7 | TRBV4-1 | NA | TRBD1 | TGCGCCAGCAGCCAAGAGGGGACAGGGCCCCTAGAGCAGTACTTC | CASSQEGTGPLEQYF
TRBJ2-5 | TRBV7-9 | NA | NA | TGTGCCAGCAGCTACAGGACTCAAGAGACCCAGTACTTC | CASSYRTQETQYF
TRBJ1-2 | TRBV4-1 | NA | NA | TGCGCCAGCAGCCAAGATCGAAGGAGCTATGGCTACACCTTC | CASSQDRRSYGYTF
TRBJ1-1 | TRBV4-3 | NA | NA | TGCGCCAGCAGCCAAGATCCCGCTACACGGGGGGTGAACACTGAAGCTTTCTTT | CASSQDPATRGVNTEAFF
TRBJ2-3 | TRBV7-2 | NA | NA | TGTGCCAGCAGCTTCGGGGTCACAGATACGCAGTATTTT | CASSFGVTDTQYF
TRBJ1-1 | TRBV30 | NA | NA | TGTGCCTGGAGTAGCCGGAGGCGCGGCACTGAAGCTTTCTTT | CAWSSRRRGTEAFF
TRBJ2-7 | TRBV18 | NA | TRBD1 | TGTGCCAGCTCACAAGCCGCAGGGGGCGCCTTAACCGAGCAGTACTTC | CASSQAAGGALTEQYF
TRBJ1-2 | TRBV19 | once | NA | TGTGCCAGTAACGATGGCGGGGGAGTCTATGGCTACACCTTC | CASNDGGGVYGYTF
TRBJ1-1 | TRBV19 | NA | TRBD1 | TGTGCCAGTAGTGCGTACACAGGGGGACCTGAAGCTTTCTTT | CASSAYTGGPEAFF
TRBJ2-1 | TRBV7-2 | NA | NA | TGTGCCAGCAGCTTAGACCTAGGGAGCTCCTACAATGAGCAGTTCTTC | CASSLDLGSSYNEQFF
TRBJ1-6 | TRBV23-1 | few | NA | TGCGCCAGCAGTCAATCGGTCCCCTCCTATAATTCACCCCTCCACTTT | CASSQSVPSYNSPLHF
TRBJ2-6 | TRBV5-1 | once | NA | TGCGCCAGCAGCTTGGGGGACATCTCTGGGGCCAACGTCCTGACTTTC | CASSLGDISGANVLTF
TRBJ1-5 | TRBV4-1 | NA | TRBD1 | TGCGCCAGCAGCCAAAGTTTAACAGGGGGTTTTCAGCCCCAGCATTTT | CASSQSLTGGFQPQHF
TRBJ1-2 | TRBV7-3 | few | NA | TGTGCCAGCAGCTTATACGGGGGGCACTATGGCTACACCTTC | CASSLYGGHYGYTF
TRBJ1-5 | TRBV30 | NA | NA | TGTGCCTGGATCCCCAGCCTTAACAGCAATCAGCCCCAGCATTTT | CAWIPSLNSNQPQHF
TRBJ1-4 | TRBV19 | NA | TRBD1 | TGTGCCAGTAGTGACAGGGGGCCGGTAATTGCAACTAATGAAAAACTGTTTTTT | CASSDRGPVIATNEKLFF